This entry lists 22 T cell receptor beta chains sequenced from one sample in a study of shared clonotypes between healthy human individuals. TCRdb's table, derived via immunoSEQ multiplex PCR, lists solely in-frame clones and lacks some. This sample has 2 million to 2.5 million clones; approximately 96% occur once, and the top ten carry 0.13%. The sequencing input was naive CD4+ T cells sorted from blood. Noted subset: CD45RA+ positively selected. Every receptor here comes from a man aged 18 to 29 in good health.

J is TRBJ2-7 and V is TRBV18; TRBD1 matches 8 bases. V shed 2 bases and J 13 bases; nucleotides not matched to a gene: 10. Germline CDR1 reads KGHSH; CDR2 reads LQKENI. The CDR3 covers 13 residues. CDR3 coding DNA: TGTGCCAGCTCACCAGAGTCACAAGGACAGGGTTACTTC. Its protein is CASSPESQGQGYF.

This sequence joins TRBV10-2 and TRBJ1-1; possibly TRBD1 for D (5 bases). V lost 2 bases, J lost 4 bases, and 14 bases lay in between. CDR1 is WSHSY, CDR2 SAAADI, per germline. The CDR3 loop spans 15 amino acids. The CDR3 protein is CASSEGGGIRTEAFF. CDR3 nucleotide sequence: TGCGCCAGCAGTGAGGGGGGAGGGATTCGCACTGAAGCTTTCTTT.

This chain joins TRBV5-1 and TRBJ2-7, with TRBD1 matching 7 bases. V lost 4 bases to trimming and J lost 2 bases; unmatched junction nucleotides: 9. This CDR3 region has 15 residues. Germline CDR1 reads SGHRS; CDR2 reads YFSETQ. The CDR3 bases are TGCGCCAGCAGCCTCGGGACAGCGCTAGCCTACGAGCAGTACTTC. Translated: CASSLGTALAYEQYF. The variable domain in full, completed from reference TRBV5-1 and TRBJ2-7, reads KAGVTQTPRYLIKTRGQQVTLSCSPISGHRSVSWYQQTPGQGLQFLFEYFSETQRNKGNFPGRFSGRQFSNSRSEMNVSTLELGDSALYLCASSLGTALAYEQYFGPGTRLTVT.

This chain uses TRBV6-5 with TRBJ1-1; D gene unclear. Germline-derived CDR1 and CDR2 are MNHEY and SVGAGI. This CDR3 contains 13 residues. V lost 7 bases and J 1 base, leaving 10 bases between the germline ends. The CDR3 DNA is TGTGCCAGCAAGGTAGCGAGGAACACTGAAGCTTTCTTT. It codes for CASKVARNTEAFF.

In DNA form, the CDR3 reads TGTGCCAGCAGTGCCGCCGGGACAGGGTCGATAGGTGGCTACACCTTC. Protein: CASSAAGTGSIGGYTF. The chain recombines TRBV6-4 with TRBJ1-2, with 9 bases lining up with TRBD1. This CDR3 has 16 amino acids. The V gene end was trimmed by 4 bases and the J gene end by 7 bases; junction bases not matched to a gene: 13. In germline, CDR1 is MRHNA, CDR2 SNTAGT.

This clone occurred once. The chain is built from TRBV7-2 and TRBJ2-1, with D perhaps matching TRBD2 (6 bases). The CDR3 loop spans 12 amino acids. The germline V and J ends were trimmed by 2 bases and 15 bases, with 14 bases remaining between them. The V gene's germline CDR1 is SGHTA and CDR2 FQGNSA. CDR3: CASSLLGGTAFF. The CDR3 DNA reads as TGTGCCAGCAGCTTACTAGGCGGGACGGCGTTCTTC.

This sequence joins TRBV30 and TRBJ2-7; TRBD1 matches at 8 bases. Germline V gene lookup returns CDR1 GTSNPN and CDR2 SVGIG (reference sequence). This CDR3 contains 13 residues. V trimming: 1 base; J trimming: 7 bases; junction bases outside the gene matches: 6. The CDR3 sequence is CAWSGQGPGEQYF. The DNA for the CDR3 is TGTGCCTGGAGTGGACAGGGGCCGGGGGAGCAGTACTTC.

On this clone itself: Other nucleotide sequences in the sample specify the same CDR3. For the CDR3, the DNA is TGTGCCATCAGTGAGTCAGGTGGAGCTAATGAAAAACTGTTTTTT. It translates to CAISESGGANEKLFF. The V and J genes are TRBV10-3 and TRBJ1-4, with D unclear. Trimming removed 0 bases at V and 3 bases at J, with 8 bases between. This CDR3 is 15 amino acids long. In germline, CDR1 is ENHRY, CDR2 SYGVKD.

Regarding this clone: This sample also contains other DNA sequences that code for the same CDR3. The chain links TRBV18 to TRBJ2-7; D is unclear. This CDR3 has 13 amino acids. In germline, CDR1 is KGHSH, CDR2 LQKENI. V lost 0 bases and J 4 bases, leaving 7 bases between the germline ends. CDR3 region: CASSPPNGYEQYF. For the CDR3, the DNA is TGTGCCAGCTCACCACCGAACGGGTACGAGCAGTACTTC. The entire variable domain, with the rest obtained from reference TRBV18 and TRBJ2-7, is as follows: NAGVMQNPRHLVRRRGQEARLRCSPMKGHSHVYWYRQLPEEGLKFMVYLQKENIIDESGMPKERFSAEFPKEGPSILRIQQVVRGDSAAYFCASSPPNGYEQYFGPGTRLTVT.

In DNA, the CDR3 is TGTGCCAGCGGAACCCCCGGGACTAGCGGGAGAGTAACAGATACGCAGTATTTT. Amino acid sequence: CASGTPGTSGRVTDTQYF. The rearrangement links TRBV9 to TRBJ2-3; the match to TRBD2 covers 14 bases. J gave up 3 bases and V 7 bases, and 13 bases lay outside the gene matches. The CDR3 covers 18 residues. Looked up from germline, CDR1 is SGDLS and CDR2 is YYNGEE.

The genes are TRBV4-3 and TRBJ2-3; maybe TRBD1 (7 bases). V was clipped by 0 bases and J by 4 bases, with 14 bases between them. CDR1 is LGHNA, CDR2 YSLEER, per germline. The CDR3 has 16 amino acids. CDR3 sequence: CASSQDIGGTADTQYF. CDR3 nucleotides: TGCGCCAGCAGCCAAGATATAGGCGGGACAGCAGATACGCAGTATTTT.

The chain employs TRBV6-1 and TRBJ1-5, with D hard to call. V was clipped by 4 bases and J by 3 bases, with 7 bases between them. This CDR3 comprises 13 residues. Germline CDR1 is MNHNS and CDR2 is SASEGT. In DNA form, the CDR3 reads TGTGCCAGCAGTGGAGACCCCAATCAGCCCCAGCATTTT. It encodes CASSGDPNQPQHF.

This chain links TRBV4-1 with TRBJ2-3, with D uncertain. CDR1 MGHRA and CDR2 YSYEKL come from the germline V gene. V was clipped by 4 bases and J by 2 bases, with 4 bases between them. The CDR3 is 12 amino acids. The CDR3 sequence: CASSPATDTQYF. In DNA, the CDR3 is TGCGCCAGCAGCCCGGCCACAGATACGCAGTATTTT.

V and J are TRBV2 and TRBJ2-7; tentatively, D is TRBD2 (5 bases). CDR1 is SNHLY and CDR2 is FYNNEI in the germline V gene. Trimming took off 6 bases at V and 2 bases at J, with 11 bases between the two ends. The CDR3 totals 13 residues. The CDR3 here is CASSRELAYEQYF. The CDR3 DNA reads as TGTGCCAGCAGCCGGGAACTTGCCTACGAGCAGTACTTC.

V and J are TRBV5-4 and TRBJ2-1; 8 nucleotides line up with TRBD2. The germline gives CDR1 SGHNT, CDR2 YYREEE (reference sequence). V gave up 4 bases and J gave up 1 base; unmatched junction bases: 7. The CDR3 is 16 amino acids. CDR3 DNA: TGTGCCAGCAGCCACCAGCGGGGGCTTTCCTACAATGAGCAGTTCTTC. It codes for CASSHQRGLSYNEQFF.

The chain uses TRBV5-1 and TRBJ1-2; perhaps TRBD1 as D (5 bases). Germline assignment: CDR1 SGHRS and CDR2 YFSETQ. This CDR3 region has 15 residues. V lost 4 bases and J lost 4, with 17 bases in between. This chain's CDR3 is CASSRGMGDGYGYTF. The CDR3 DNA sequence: TGCGCCAGCAGCCGGGGAATGGGGGATGGCTATGGCTACACCTTC.

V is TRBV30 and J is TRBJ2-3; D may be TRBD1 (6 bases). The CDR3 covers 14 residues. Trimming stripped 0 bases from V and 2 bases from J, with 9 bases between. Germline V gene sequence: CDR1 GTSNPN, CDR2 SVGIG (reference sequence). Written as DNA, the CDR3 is TGTGCCTGGAGTGTAGACAGGATCACAGATACGCAGTATTTT. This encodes CAWSVDRITDTQYF.

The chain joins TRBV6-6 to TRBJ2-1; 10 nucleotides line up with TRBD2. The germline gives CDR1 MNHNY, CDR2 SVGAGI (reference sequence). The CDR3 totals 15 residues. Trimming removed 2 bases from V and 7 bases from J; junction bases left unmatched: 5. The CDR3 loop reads CASSYKRGGGNEQFF. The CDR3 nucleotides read TGTGCCAGCAGTTACAAGCGGGGGGGCGGGAATGAGCAGTTCTTC.

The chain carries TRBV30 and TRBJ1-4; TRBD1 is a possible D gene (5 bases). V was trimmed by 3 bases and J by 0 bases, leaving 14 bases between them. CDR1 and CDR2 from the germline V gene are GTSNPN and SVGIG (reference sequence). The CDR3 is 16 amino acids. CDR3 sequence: CAWSPLGTPTNEKLFF. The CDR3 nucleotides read TGTGCCTGGAGCCCCTTGGGGACCCCAACTAATGAAAAACTGTTTTTT. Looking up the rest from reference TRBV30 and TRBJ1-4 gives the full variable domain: SQTIHQWPATLVQPVGSPLSLECTVEGTSNPNLYWYRQAAGRGLQLLFYSVGIGQISSEVPQNLSASRPQDRQFILSSKKLLLSDSGFYLCAWSPLGTPTNEKLFFGSGTQLSVL.

The DNA of the CDR3 is TGTGCCAGCAGCTTGGACGGACGGAATAATTCACCCCTCCACTTT. Protein: CASSLDGRNNSPLHF. The chain combines TRBV5-4 with TRBJ1-6; the D is unclear. Germline V gene data show CDR1 as SGHNT and CDR2 as YYREEE (reference sequence). The CDR3 sequence is 15 residues long. The V and J ends lost 0 bases and 5 bases respectively, with 9 bases between them.

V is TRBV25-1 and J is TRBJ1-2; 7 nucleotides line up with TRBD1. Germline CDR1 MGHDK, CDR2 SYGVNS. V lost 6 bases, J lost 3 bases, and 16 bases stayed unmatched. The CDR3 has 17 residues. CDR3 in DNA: TGTGCCAGCAGCCAGACAATTAGAGGGGGCGCTCACTATGGCTACACCTTC. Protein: CASSQTIRGGAHYGYTF.

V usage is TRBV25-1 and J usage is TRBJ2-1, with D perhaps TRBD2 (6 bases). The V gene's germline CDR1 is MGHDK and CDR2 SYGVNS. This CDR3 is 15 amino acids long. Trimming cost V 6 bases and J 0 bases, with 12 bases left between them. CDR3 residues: CASRGTPSSYNEQFF. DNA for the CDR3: TGTGCCAGCAGGGGGACTCCGAGCTCCTACAATGAGCAGTTCTTC.